A selection of T cell receptor beta chains follows, all from one sample in a study of T cell responses to AZD1222 COVID-19 vaccine. Profiling relied on immunoSEQ multiplex PCR, and the TCRdb table lists in-frame clones only, not all of them. The table shows some 160,000 clones, with roughly 93% occurring only once. The sequenced sample was peripheral blood, obtained on day 0 of AZD1222 vaccination. These receptors originate from an adult in good health. Both conserved end residues are part of each CDR3. Each record gives: V gene, D gene, clone size, J gene, CDR3 protein, CDR3 DNA. D genes are given only for firm matches. Expanded clones are given a class, and other clones once, few, many or no size at all.

TRBV3-1/TRBV3-2	TRBD1	NA	TRBJ2-3	CASSARTGVFSTDTQYF	TGTGCCAGCAGCGCCCGGACAGGAGTCTTTAGCACAGATACGCAGTATTTT
TRBV25-1	NA	NA	TRBJ1-1	CASSELGGPLNTEAFF	TGTGCCAGCAGTGAATTGGGGGGGCCCCTGAACACTGAAGCTTTCTTT
TRBV27	NA	NA	TRBJ1-1	CASSLYGSTEAFF	TGTGCCAGCAGTTTATATGGGAGCACTGAAGCTTTCTTT
TRBV7-2	TRBD2	NA	TRBJ2-3	CASSLNGGADTQYF	TGTGCCAGCAGCTTAAACGGGGGGGCGGATACGCAGTATTTT
TRBV18	NA	NA	TRBJ2-3	CASSPPPAAGSTDTQYF	TGTGCCAGCTCACCACCCCCCGCAGCCGGTAGCACAGATACGCAGTATTTT
TRBV27	NA	NA	TRBJ1-1	CASSQVMGRQLGREAFF	TGTGCCAGCAGTCAAGTTATGGGACGACAGCTAGGTAGGGAAGCTTTCTTT
TRBV7-9	NA	NA	TRBJ2-5	CASSSPLRTGNSRETQYF	TGTGCCAGCAGCTCTCCTCTCAGGACGGGAAATTCGAGAGAGACCCAGTACTTC
TRBV11-2	TRBD1	NA	TRBJ1-2	CASSLGQGAGYTF	TGTGCCAGCAGCTTAGGACAGGGCGCTGGCTACACCTTC
TRBV6-5	NA	NA	TRBJ2-1	CASSYGNEQFF	TGTGCCAGCAGTTACGGAAATGAGCAGTTCTTC
TRBV11-3	TRBD1	NA	TRBJ1-4	CASSFGQATNEKLFF	TGTGCCAGCAGCTTCGGACAGGCAACTAATGAAAAACTGTTTTTT
TRBV6-5	NA	NA	TRBJ2-3	CASSSQLGRTDTQYF	TGTGCCAGCAGTTCACAGTTGGGGCGAACAGATACGCAGTATTTT
TRBV27	TRBD2	NA	TRBJ2-2	CASNRPRTSGPTQDTGELFF	TGTGCCAGTAATCGCCCTAGGACTAGCGGGCCTACCCAGGACACCGGGGAGCTGTTTTTT
TRBV2	NA	NA	TRBJ1-5	CASSQQRGRSNQPQHF	TGTGCCAGCAGTCAACAAAGGGGCAGAAGCAATCAGCCCCAGCATTTT
TRBV5-5	NA	once	TRBJ2-1	CASSARQVDNEQFF	TGTGCCAGCAGCGCCCGACAGGTGGACAATGAGCAGTTCTTC
TRBV11-3	NA	NA	TRBJ1-1	CASRGLDAEAFF	TGTGCCAGCAGGGGACTGGACGCTGAAGCTTTCTTT
TRBV4-2	TRBD2	NA	TRBJ2-1	CASSQPGTRGLGQFF	TGTGCCAGCAGCCAACCCGGGACTAGGGGCCTCGGGCAGTTCTTC
TRBV6-6	TRBD1	NA	TRBJ1-2	CASTKVGQGDGYTF	TGTGCCAGCACCAAAGTCGGACAGGGGGATGGCTACACCTTC
TRBV6-1	TRBD2	once	TRBJ2-3	CASSDGGGVDTQYF	TGTGCCAGCAGTGACGGCGGGGGGGTGGATACGCAGTATTTT
TRBV30	NA	NA	TRBJ1-5	CAWSLDSGGYQPQHF	TGTGCCTGGAGTTTGGATTCCGGCGGTTATCAGCCCCAGCATTTT
TRBV18	NA	NA	TRBJ1-1	CASSPLGRNTEAFF	TGTGCCAGCTCACCATTGGGTCGGAACACTGAAGCTTTCTTT
TRBV10-3	NA	NA	TRBJ1-2	CAISESRGGGSYTF	TGTGCCATCAGTGAGTCGAGAGGAGGGGGGTCATACACCTTC
TRBV10-3	TRBD2	few	TRBJ2-7	CAITSRGLAGASSYEQYF	TGTGCCATCACTTCGAGGGGACTAGCGGGGGCGAGCTCCTACGAGCAGTACTTC
TRBV5-1	TRBD1	NA	TRBJ1-1	CASSLRLGQGGEMNTEAFF	TGCGCCAGCAGCTTGAGGCTGGGACAGGGAGGGGAGATGAACACTGAAGCTTTCTTT
TRBV4-1	NA	NA	TRBJ2-7	CASSPPKGKYEQYF	TGCGCCAGCAGCCCTCCAAAGGGGAAGTACGAGCAGTACTTC
TRBV2	NA	NA	TRBJ2-7	CASSVAGGFSEQYF	TGTGCCAGCAGTGTGGCAGGGGGGTTTTCCGAGCAGTACTTC
TRBV25-1	NA	NA	TRBJ1-1	CASRSGTYLNFGTEAFF	TGTGCCAGCCGATCCGGGACTTACTTGAACTTTGGGACTGAAGCTTTCTTT
TRBV19	NA	once	TRBJ1-5	CASSLQGYSNQPQHF	TGTGCCAGCAGCCTACAGGGATATAGCAATCAGCCCCAGCATTTT
TRBV4-1	NA	NA	TRBJ1-2	CASSRTLDGRGGYTF	TGCGCCAGCAGCCGAACCCTGGACGGTAGGGGAGGCTACACCTTC
TRBV27	NA	NA	TRBJ1-2	CASSLSGGTKTYGYTF	TGTGCCAGCAGTTTATCGGGGGGAACCAAGACCTATGGCTACACCTTC
TRBV7-8	NA	NA	TRBJ1-2	CASSLATGHYGYTF	TGTGCCAGCAGCTTAGCCACGGGTCACTATGGCTACACCTTC
TRBV11-2	NA	NA	TRBJ1-6	CASSIRFSGAGGRLSPLHF	TGTGCCAGCAGCATACGGTTTAGCGGGGCGGGAGGTCGCCTTTCACCCCTCCACTTT
TRBV6-5	NA	NA	TRBJ2-7	CASSYSDSSYEQYF	TGTGCCAGCAGTTACTCCGACAGCTCCTACGAGCAGTACTTC
TRBV6-5	TRBD1	NA	TRBJ2-2	CASRLGQGATGELFF	TGTGCCAGCAGACTCGGACAGGGAGCCACCGGGGAGCTGTTTTTT
TRBV6-4	NA	NA	TRBJ1-2	CASSDRGVYFYGYTF	TGTGCCAGCAGTGACAGGGGGGTTTATTTCTATGGCTACACCTTC
TRBV12-3/TRBV12-4	NA	NA	TRBJ1-5	CASSFRPNQPQHF	TGTGCCAGCAGTTTTAGGCCGAATCAGCCCCAGCATTTT
TRBV4-3	TRBD1	NA	TRBJ2-1	CASSQGTGVNEQFF	TGCGCCAGCAGCCAAGGGACAGGGGTGAATGAGCAGTTCTTC
TRBV1	NA	NA	TRBJ1-3	CTSSQEGPYTGNTIYF	TGCACCAGCAGCCAAGAGGGGCCGTACACTGGAAACACCATATATTTT
TRBV27	NA	NA	TRBJ2-3	CASSRPHLADTQYF	TGTGCCAGCAGCCGTCCACACTTGGCGGATACGCAGTATTTT
TRBV30	NA	NA	TRBJ1-3	CAWAKNTIYF	TGTGCCTGGGCGAAAAACACCATATATTTT
TRBV7-6	TRBD1	NA	TRBJ1-2	CASSLGQGGYGYTF	TGTGCCAGCAGCTTAGGACAGGGGGGCTATGGCTACACCTTC